This paragraph covers one TCR beta chain sequence. What it recognizes is unknown. The data are from a study of Tregs in tolerant kidney transplant recipients. Trimming removed 0 bases from V and 3 bases from J; junction bases left unmatched: 9. This CDR3 has 18 residues. Germline-derived CDR1 and CDR2 are LGHNA and YNFKEQ. Generated by immunoSEQ multiplex PCR, the TCRdb table keeps only in-frame clones and is missing some. The profile shows some 100,000 clones, 92% of them singletons. CD4+CD25+CD127- Tregs, CD4+CD25- non-Tregs, CD4 and CD8 cells were sorted. Study-level points and caveats: No direct test of biological reproducibility was done here.

The clonotype comes from a human donor in good health. The sequenced material came from CD4+ T cells from blood. The chain recombines TRBV4-2 with TRBJ1-2; 11 bases map to TRBD1. The CDR3 region has the DNA TGTGCCAGCAGCCAAGATACTGGACAGGGGGCCTCCTACTATGGCTACACCTTC. Encoded protein: CASSQDTGQGASYYGYTF.